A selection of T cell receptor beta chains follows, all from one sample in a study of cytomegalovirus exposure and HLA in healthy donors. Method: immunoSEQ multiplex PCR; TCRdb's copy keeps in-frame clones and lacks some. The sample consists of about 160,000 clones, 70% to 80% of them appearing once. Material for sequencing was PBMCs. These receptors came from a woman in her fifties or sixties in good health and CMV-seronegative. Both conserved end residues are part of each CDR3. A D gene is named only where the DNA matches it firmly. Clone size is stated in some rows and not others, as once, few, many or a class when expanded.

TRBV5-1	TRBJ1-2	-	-	TGCGCCAGCAGCTCAGGGGACATAAACTATGGCTACACCTTC	CASSSGDINYGYTF
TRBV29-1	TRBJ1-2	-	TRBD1	TGCAGCGTTGAAGATGGACAGGGGAGGTTTGGCTACACCTTC	CSVEDGQGRFGYTF
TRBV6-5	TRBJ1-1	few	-	TGTGCCAGCAGTTACCAACAGATGAACACTGAAGCTTTCTTT	CASSYQQMNTEAFF
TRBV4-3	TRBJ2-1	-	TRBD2	TGCGCCAGCAGCCAGACCGTGGGTAGCGGGGGGGTCAATGAGCAGTTCTTC	CASSQTVGSGGVNEQFF
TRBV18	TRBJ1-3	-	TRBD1	TGTGCCAGCTCACTGGACAGGGTCGGAAACACCATATATTTT	CASSLDRVGNTIYF
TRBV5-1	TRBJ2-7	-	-	TGCGCCAGCAGCTTGGCCGTGGTCGGGAACGAGCAGTACTTC	CASSLAVVGNEQYF
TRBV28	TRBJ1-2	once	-	TGTGCCAGCAGCTTGGTAATGGGGGGACTCTATGGCTACACCTTC	CASSLVMGGLYGYTF
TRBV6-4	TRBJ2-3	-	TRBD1	TGTGCCAGCAGTACAGGGACAGCCCCCACAGATACGCAGTATTTT	CASSTGTAPTDTQYF
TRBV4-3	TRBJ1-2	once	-	TGCGCCAGCAGCCCTCGTTACCCTCAACCGGGCTATGGCTACACCTTC	CASSPRYPQPGYGYTF
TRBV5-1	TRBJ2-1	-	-	TGCGCCAGCAGCGACCGCTCTAGCTCCAACTACAATGAGCAGTTCTTC	CASSDRSSSNYNEQFF
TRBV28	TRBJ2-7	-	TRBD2	TGTGCCAGCAGTTTGGGGGGGGAGCAGTACTTC	CASSLGGEQYF
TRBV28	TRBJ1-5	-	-	TGTGCCAGCAGTTTTGCCGGGAGGGGCGGGGATCAGCCCCAGCATTTT	CASSFAGRGGDQPQHF
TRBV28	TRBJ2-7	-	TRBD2	TGTGCCAGCAGTTTAGGTGCGGGAGGGCCATTAAGGGAGCAGTACTTC	CASSLGAGGPLREQYF
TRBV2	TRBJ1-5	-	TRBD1	TGTGCCAGCAGGGGAGGGACAGGTCGGCCTATTCAGCCCCAGCATTTT	CASRGGTGRPIQPQHF